A selection of T cell receptor beta chains follows, all from one sample in a study of cytomegalovirus exposure and HLA in healthy donors. TCRdb's table, derived via immunoSEQ multiplex PCR, lists solely in-frame clones and lacks some. The sample has over 150,000 clones; 68% are singletons. Sequencing was performed on PBMCs. These receptors were taken from a woman between 40 and 50 years old in good health and CMV-seropositive. CDR3s include the opening cysteine and the closing phenylalanine or tryptophan. D genes are given only for firm matches. Clone sizes are given selectively: once, few, many, or a class where the clone is expanded.

D gene: NA
clone size: NA
V gene: TRBV2
J gene: TRBJ2-3
CDR3 DNA: TGTGCCAGCAGGGCCAGATCGTCAGATACGCAGTATTTT
CDR3 protein: CASRARSSDTQYF

D gene: TRBD2
clone size: NA
V gene: TRBV5-6
J gene: TRBJ2-1
CDR3 DNA: TGTGCCAGCAGACTGGAGCGCGGGAGTGAGTTCTTC
CDR3 protein: CASRLERGSEFF

D gene: NA
clone size: once
V gene: TRBV6-5
J gene: TRBJ1-6
CDR3 DNA: TGTGCCAGCAGTTACTCGATACGACGGGATAATTCACCCCTCCACTTT
CDR3 protein: CASSYSIRRDNSPLHF

D gene: TRBD1
clone size: NA
V gene: TRBV29-1
J gene: TRBJ2-4
CDR3 DNA: TGCAGCGTTGAGGACAGGGACATTCAGTACTTC
CDR3 protein: CSVEDRDIQYF

D gene: NA
clone size: NA
V gene: TRBV9
J gene: TRBJ2-3
CDR3 DNA: TGTGCCAGCAGCGTAGGAGGGGGGGCAGATACGCAGTATTTT
CDR3 protein: CASSVGGGADTQYF

D gene: NA
clone size: NA
V gene: TRBV7-2
J gene: TRBJ1-1
CDR3 DNA: TGTGCCAGCAGCTTAACAGGGAAAACTGAAGCTTTCTTT
CDR3 protein: CASSLTGKTEAFF

D gene: NA
clone size: NA
V gene: TRBV5-4
J gene: TRBJ2-3
CDR3 DNA: TGTGCCAGCAGCTTGGATACTAAGGCCGTGCTAGCCTCAGATACGCAGTATTTT
CDR3 protein: CASSLDTKAVLASDTQYF

D gene: TRBD1
clone size: few
V gene: TRBV7-9
J gene: TRBJ1-4
CDR3 DNA: TGTGCCAGCAGCTTAGTTGGGACAGCTTATGAAAAACTGTTTTTT
CDR3 protein: CASSLVGTAYEKLFF

D gene: NA
clone size: NA
V gene: TRBV5-6
J gene: TRBJ2-2
CDR3 DNA: TGTGCCAGCAGCTTGGATCAGGGTGATACCGGGGAGCTGTTTTTT
CDR3 protein: CASSLDQGDTGELFF

D gene: TRBD1
clone size: NA
V gene: TRBV27
J gene: TRBJ1-4
CDR3 DNA: TGTGCCAGCAGCCCTGGGGACAGGGGATACGAAAAACTGTTTTTT
CDR3 protein: CASSPGDRGYEKLFF

D gene: NA
clone size: few
V gene: TRBV19
J gene: TRBJ1-2
CDR3 DNA: TGTGCCAGTATTTCGACTCACGATACTAACTATGGCTACACCTTC
CDR3 protein: CASISTHDTNYGYTF

D gene: TRBD1
clone size: NA
V gene: TRBV7-6
J gene: TRBJ2-5
CDR3 DNA: TGTGCCAGCAGCGCCGCGACAGGGAGAGAGACCCAGTACTTC
CDR3 protein: CASSAATGRETQYF

D gene: TRBD2
clone size: NA
V gene: TRBV28
J gene: TRBJ2-7
CDR3 DNA: TGTGCCAGCACTCGACTAGCGGGGCGCTACGAGCAGTACTTC
CDR3 protein: CASTRLAGRYEQYF

D gene: NA
clone size: few
V gene: TRBV19
J gene: TRBJ2-5
CDR3 DNA: TGTGCCAGTAGTACGACAGTCCAAGAGACCCAGTACTTC
CDR3 protein: CASSTTVQETQYF

D gene: TRBD1
clone size: NA
V gene: TRBV28
J gene: TRBJ2-7
CDR3 DNA: TGTGCCAGCAGTTTAACAGGGGGTCAAGAGCAGTACTTC
CDR3 protein: CASSLTGGQEQYF

D gene: NA
clone size: NA
V gene: TRBV5-1
J gene: TRBJ2-3
CDR3 DNA: TGCGCCAGCAGACGACAAAGCACAGATACGCAGTATTTT
CDR3 protein: CASRRQSTDTQYF

D gene: TRBD1
clone size: NA
V gene: TRBV9
J gene: TRBJ1-2
CDR3 DNA: TGTGCCAGCAGCGTAGACAGGGGGAACTATGGCTACACCTTC
CDR3 protein: CASSVDRGNYGYTF

D gene: TRBD2
clone size: NA
V gene: TRBV9
J gene: TRBJ2-1
CDR3 DNA: TGTGCCAGCAGCACAGGAGCGGGGGCTCGCAATGAGCAGTTCTTC
CDR3 protein: CASSTGAGARNEQFF

D gene: TRBD2
clone size: NA
V gene: TRBV7-3
J gene: TRBJ2-5
CDR3 DNA: TGTGCCAGCAGCCCAAAAGGGGTTAGCGGGGGGGCTGAAGAGACCCAGTACTTC
CDR3 protein: CASSPKGVSGGAEETQYF

D gene: NA
clone size: NA
V gene: TRBV7-2
J gene: TRBJ2-5
CDR3 DNA: TGTGCCAGCAGCGGTACACGAGAGACCCAGTACTTC
CDR3 protein: CASSGTRETQYF

D gene: NA
clone size: NA
V gene: TRBV7-2
J gene: TRBJ1-2
CDR3 DNA: TGTGCCAGCAGCTTAGAGAGAGACTATGGCTACACCTTC
CDR3 protein: CASSLERDYGYTF

D gene: TRBD2
clone size: once
V gene: TRBV28
J gene: TRBJ2-7
CDR3 DNA: TGTGCCAGCAGTCCAGGACTAGCGGGCACCTACGAGCAGTACTTC
CDR3 protein: CASSPGLAGTYEQYF

D gene: NA
clone size: NA
V gene: TRBV15
J gene: TRBJ2-7
CDR3 DNA: TGTGCCACCAGCAGAGTTCCGGACAGAGAGCAGTACTTC
CDR3 protein: CATSRVPDREQYF

D gene: TRBD1
clone size: NA
V gene: TRBV27
J gene: TRBJ1-2
CDR3 DNA: TGTGCCAGCAGTTTAGCCGGACAGGGCGGGAACGGCTACACCTTC
CDR3 protein: CASSLAGQGGNGYTF

D gene: NA
clone size: NA
V gene: TRBV7-2
J gene: TRBJ2-7
CDR3 DNA: TGTGCCAGCAGCTTATTTCCTGGAGCCTACGAGCAGTACTTC
CDR3 protein: CASSLFPGAYEQYF

D gene: NA
clone size: few
V gene: TRBV4-3
J gene: TRBJ2-6
CDR3 DNA: TGCGCCAGCAGCCAAGATCTTGCCAACGTCCTGACTTTC
CDR3 protein: CASSQDLANVLTF

D gene: TRBD1
clone size: NA
V gene: TRBV28
J gene: TRBJ1-5
CDR3 DNA: TGTGCCAGCAGTTTCCGGGCGGGGACAGGGGATCAGCCCCAGCATTTT
CDR3 protein: CASSFRAGTGDQPQHF

D gene: NA
clone size: few
V gene: TRBV6-5
J gene: TRBJ2-3
CDR3 DNA: TGTGCCAGCAGTTCGACTAGCACAGATACGCAGTATTTT
CDR3 protein: CASSSTSTDTQYF

D gene: NA
clone size: NA
V gene: TRBV10-3
J gene: TRBJ2-2
CDR3 DNA: TGTGCCATCAGGTCCGCGACAGGAGTTAACACCGGGGAGCTGTTTTTT
CDR3 protein: CAIRSATGVNTGELFF

D gene: NA
clone size: once
V gene: TRBV18
J gene: TRBJ1-2
CDR3 DNA: TGTGCCAGCTCACCAGTGAGACAGACGGACCAGGGTTATGGCTACACCTTC
CDR3 protein: CASSPVRQTDQGYGYTF

D gene: NA
clone size: few
V gene: TRBV29-1
J gene: TRBJ1-2
CDR3 DNA: TGCAGCGCCATAAGGGCAGGGGCGAATGGCTACACCTTC
CDR3 protein: CSAIRAGANGYTF

D gene: NA
clone size: NA
V gene: TRBV7-7
J gene: TRBJ2-5
CDR3 DNA: TGTGCTAGCAGCCAGGACAGAGAAGAGACCCAGTACTTC
CDR3 protein: CASSQDREETQYF

D gene: TRBD1
clone size: NA
V gene: TRBV19
J gene: TRBJ1-5
CDR3 DNA: TGTGCCAGTAGAACCGGGACAGGGGGTCAGCCCCAGCATTTT
CDR3 protein: CASRTGTGGQPQHF

D gene: NA
clone size: NA
V gene: TRBV4-2
J gene: TRBJ1-1
CDR3 DNA: TGTGCCAGCAGCCGGACTGAGAACACTGAAGCTTTCTTT
CDR3 protein: CASSRTENTEAFF

D gene: NA
clone size: NA
V gene: TRBV9
J gene: TRBJ1-4
CDR3 DNA: TGTGCCAGCAGCCCACACACAGTGATTAATGAAAAACTGTTTTTT
CDR3 protein: CASSPHTVINEKLFF

D gene: TRBD1
clone size: NA
V gene: TRBV11-2
J gene: TRBJ2-7
CDR3 DNA: TGTGCCAGCAGCTTAAACCAGGGGGAACTCGGTTACGAGCAGTACTTC
CDR3 protein: CASSLNQGELGYEQYF

D gene: NA
clone size: NA
V gene: TRBV13
J gene: TRBJ1-1
CDR3 DNA: TGTGCCGGCAGCTTAGAAGCCGGGCGAGGAGGGACTGAAGCTTTCTTT
CDR3 protein: CAGSLEAGRGGTEAFF

D gene: NA
clone size: NA
V gene: TRBV27
J gene: TRBJ1-2
CDR3 DNA: TGTGCCAGCACCCCAGGACAGCCGCCTTATGGCTACACCTTC
CDR3 protein: CASTPGQPPYGYTF

D gene: NA
clone size: NA
V gene: TRBV6-5
J gene: TRBJ1-2
CDR3 DNA: TGTGCCAGCAGTTCCCCATTCGGCTATGGCTACACCTTC
CDR3 protein: CASSSPFGYGYTF

D gene: TRBD2
clone size: NA
V gene: TRBV7-3
J gene: TRBJ2-1
CDR3 DNA: TGTGCCAGCAGCATCACTAGCGGAGGTTTAAATGAGCAGTTCTTC
CDR3 protein: CASSITSGGLNEQFF

D gene: NA
clone size: few
V gene: TRBV11-3
J gene: TRBJ2-2
CDR3 DNA: TGTGCCAGCAGCTTAGACCCAGTTCTCGCCGGGGAGCTGTTTTTT
CDR3 protein: CASSLDPVLAGELFF

D gene: NA
clone size: once
V gene: TRBV7-8
J gene: TRBJ1-1
CDR3 DNA: TGTGCCAGCAGCTCGGTCGGGGGGAACACTGAAGCTTTCTTT
CDR3 protein: CASSSVGGNTEAFF

D gene: TRBD2
clone size: NA
V gene: TRBV4-2
J gene: TRBJ2-4
CDR3 DNA: TGTGCCAGCAGCCCCGAGACTAGCGTCTACATTCAGTACTTC
CDR3 protein: CASSPETSVYIQYF

D gene: NA
clone size: NA
V gene: TRBV5-6
J gene: TRBJ2-3
CDR3 DNA: TGTGCCAGCAGCACCCCCCCGGGGTGGGGAGATACGCAGTATTTT
CDR3 protein: CASSTPPGWGDTQYF

D gene: TRBD1
clone size: NA
V gene: TRBV28
J gene: TRBJ1-2
CDR3 DNA: TGTGCCAGCAACATCCCCCCAGGGGGCAACTATGGCTACCCCTTC
CDR3 protein: CASNIPPGGNYGYPF